This T cell receptor delta chain was retrieved from a study of gamma-delta chains in newborns, infants, children. Study-level background: Microbial exposure reportedly drives polyclonal innate γδ T cell expansion after birth.

Germline values: CDR1 GEAIGNYY, CDR2 EKD. The CDR3 is 14 amino acids. With CATT, TCRdb re-called clones from the reads. The sample records about 5,000 delta-chain clones, 0.35% to 0.5% being singletons. This clone was counted between two and nine times. It differs at one base from a far larger clone, so likely a read error. This same CDR3 is encoded by further DNA sequences in the sample. The source material was blood. This chain joins TRDV2 and TRDJ1; D unresolved. The TCR originated in a child who was a newborn, infant or young child, either healthy, febrile or measles-vaccinated (not recorded which). This chain's CDR3 is CACDTVGHTDKLIF. The CDR3 DNA reads TGTGCCTGTGACACCGTAGGGCACACCGATAAGCTCATCTTT.